The next 18 T cell receptor beta chains were all read from a single sample in a study of blood T cells in healthy people across ages. Primed by a sample-barcoded 5' primer and a J-beta primer mix, a second PCR proceeded for about 7 to 12 cycles. TCRdb redid the calling of the 5' RACE reads with MiXCR, one entry per CDR3 protein. The data show roughly 1.6 million distinct CDR3 sequences, about 35% seen once. Sequences were obtained from blood. All receptors derive from a woman in her 30s in good health.

This chain connects TRBV6-5 to TRBJ2-1; 15 bases are a match to TRBD2. This CDR3 has 18 amino acids. V shed 2 bases, J shed 8 bases, and the junction held 10 bases outside the gene matches. Germline-derived CDR1 and CDR2 are MNHEY and SVGAGI. DNA for the CDR3: TGTGCCAGCAGTTACGCTAACCCCGGGACTAGCGGGGGGTATGAGCAGTTCTTC. Amino acids: CASSYANPGTSGGYEQFF.

J is TRBJ1-4 and V is TRBV27, with D perhaps matching TRBD1 (6 bases). V was clipped by 8 bases and J by 6 bases, with 19 bases between them. The germline gives CDR1 MNHEY, CDR2 SMNVEV (reference sequence). The CDR3 consists of 15 residues. CDR3 sequence (DNA): TGTGCCAGCCGCGAGACAGGACTCGGGGATGAAAAACTGTTTTTT. This codes for CASRETGLGDEKLFF.

About this clonotype: A read error may be the cause here, since a much bigger clone is one base away. The chain combines TRBV12-3 or TRBV12-4 with TRBJ2-1, with D maybe TRBD2 (5 bases). CDR3 length: 13 residues. CDR3 sequence reads: CASSFNGVTEVFF. In nucleotides, the CDR3 is TGTGCCAGCAGTTTCAACGGGGTGACTGAAGTTTTCTTT.

J is TRBJ1-6 and V is TRBV20-1; a weak D match, TRBD1 (5 bases). Germline V lookup: CDR1 DFQATT, CDR2 SNEGSKA (reference sequence). V lost 6 bases and J lost 5, with 14 bases in between. CDR3 length equals 14 residues. The CDR3 reads CSAARVSDNSPLHF. The CDR3 region has the DNA TGCAGTGCCGCCAGGGTTTCGGATAATTCACCCCTCCACTTT.

The genes are TRBV20-1 and TRBJ2-7; D ambiguous. CDR1 DFQATT and CDR2 SNEGSKA come from the germline V gene (reference sequence). This CDR3 has 13 residues. V lost 3 bases, J lost 3 bases, and 12 bases lay in between. Here the CDR3 reads CSARAPMGYEQYF. DNA of the CDR3: TGCAGTGCTAGGGCACCCATGGGCTACGAGCAGTACTTC.

In this sample, this clonotype turned up a few times. The chain employs TRBV29-1 and TRBJ1-2; TRBD1 might be the D (6 bases). Trimming shortened V by 2 bases and J by 7 bases, and 20 bases separated the two germline ends. The CDR3 is 15 amino acids. Germline assignment: CDR1 SQVTM and CDR2 ANQGSEA. The CDR3 nucleotides read TGCAGCGTTGAAAGGGGAGGAGGGGGGAAGTCTGGCTACACCTTC. Amino acids: CSVERGGGGKSGYTF. Full variable domain (remainder filled in from reference TRBV29-1 and TRBJ1-2): SAVISQKPSRDICQRGTSLTIQCQVDSQVTMMFWYRQQPGQSLTLIATANQGSEATYESGFVIDKFPISRPNLTFSTLTVSNMSPEDSSIYLCSVERGGGGKSGYTFGSGTRLTVV.

As concerns this clonotype: Given a much more abundant clone one base away, this may be a read error. The gene calls are TRBV12-3 or TRBV12-4 and TRBJ2-1; tentatively, D is TRBD1 (6 bases). This CDR3 has 17 amino acids. CDR3 in amino acids: CAGSSLVFRGIYNEQFF. CDR3 bases: TGTGCCGGCAGTTCCCTGGTTTTTAGGGGGATCTACAATGAGCAGTTCTTC.

This clonotype was observed many times. The CDR3 spells CASSPGSNQPQHF. The DNA for the CDR3 is TGTGCCAGCAGTCCGGGGAGCAATCAGCCCCAGCATTTT. The rearrangement links TRBV18 to TRBJ1-5; no reliable D call. CDR3 size: 13 residues. Trimming shortened V by 8 bases and J by 1 base, and 9 bases separated the two germline ends. CDR1 and CDR2 (germline): KGHSH, LQKENI.

This chain uses TRBV5-1 with TRBJ2-3; 8 bases align to TRBD1. With 3 bases clipped from V and 4 bases from J, the junction kept 7 bases outside the gene matches. The CDR3 extends over 15 amino acids. Germline CDR1 is SGHRS and CDR2 is YFSETQ. CDR3 sequence: CASSSGDRRADTQYF. The CDR3 DNA reads as TGCGCCAGCAGCTCGGGGGACAGGCGGGCAGATACGCAGTATTTT.

The rearrangement links TRBV20-1 to TRBJ1-2; D gene uncertain. Looked up from germline, CDR1 is DFQATT and CDR2 is SNEGSKA (reference sequence). The CDR3 is 14 residues long. Trimming cost V 6 bases and J 7 bases, with 21 bases left between them. The CDR3 is CSAQTAGPWSGYTF. The CDR3 nucleotides read TGCAGTGCCCAGACGGCAGGCCCGTGGAGTGGCTACACCTTC.

This clonotype was detected a few times. The chain has TRBV5-1 and TRBJ2-7; D gene ambiguous. Deletions cut 3 bases from V and 0 bases from J, with 19 bases between. The CDR3 length is 17 residues. The germline CDR1 and CDR2 sequences are SGHRS and YFSETQ. In nucleotides, the CDR3 is TGCGCCAGCAGCTCGCAGACCCTCCGTCCCCTCTCCTACGAGCAGTACTTC. As protein: CASSSQTLRPLSYEQYF.

This clonotype was picked up many times. The genes are TRBV7-2 and TRBJ1-2; D not certain. The length of the CDR3 is 12 residues. V was pared by 1 base and J by 8 bases, with 8 bases between. Looked up from germline, CDR1 is SGHTA and CDR2 is FQGNSA. The DNA for the CDR3 is TGTGCCAGCAGCTTAGTCGGGAGAGGCTACACCTTC. This translates into CASSLVGRGYTF.

Many counts were recorded for this clonotype. CDR3 nucleotides: TGCAGTGCTAGCACCCCGGGACTAGCGACGGTCTACGAGCAGTACTTC. This codes for CSASTPGLATVYEQYF. The chain carries TRBV20-1 and TRBJ2-7; TRBD2 matches 10 bases. CDR1 and CDR2 (germline): DFQATT, SNEGSKA (reference sequence). The trim removed 3 bases at V and 3 bases at J, leaving 11 bases unmatched. This CDR3 spans 16 amino acids.

As for this clonotype: A junction boundary mismatches the germline segment, possibly from a read error. The chain employs TRBV28 and TRBJ2-3, with D perhaps being TRBD1 or TRBD2 (7 bases each). Germline V gene data show CDR1 as MDHEN and CDR2 as SYDVKM. This CDR3 has 17 residues. CDR3 loop: CASSIRQGLRILDTQCF. The CDR3 DNA sequence: TGTGCCAGCAGTATAAGACAGGGACTACGGATTTTGGATACGCAGTGTTTT.

In its sample, this clonotype was seen once. This sequence joins TRBV4-1 and TRBJ1-2; no reliable D call. Germline loops: CDR1 MGHRA, CDR2 YSYEKL. This CDR3 spans 16 amino acids. The V gene lost 0 bases and the J gene lost 3 bases, with 14 bases spanning the gap. CDR3 DNA: TGCGCCAGCAGCCAAGATCCGGCAAGGGAAGACTATGGCTACACCTTC. Translation: CASSQDPAREDYGYTF.

This rearrangement joins TRBV4-1 to TRBJ2-3; a possible D gene is TRBD2 (6 bases). The CDR3 runs to 16 residues. Trimming cost V 4 bases and J 5 bases, with 19 bases left between them. CDR1 MGHRA and CDR2 YSYEKL come from the germline V gene. CDR3 residues: CASSPEDALGGDTQYF. The CDR3 nucleotides are TGCGCCAGCAGCCCGGAAGACGCCTTGGGAGGAGATACGCAGTATTTT.

This clonotype was recorded at least ten times. CDR3 coding DNA: TGTGCCAGCAGCTTGGCGGGGAACCCGGGTGAGACCCAGTACTTC. It specifies CASSLAGNPGETQYF. The chain links TRBV7-3 to TRBJ2-5, with a weak D call TRBD2 (6 bases). The V gene lost 3 bases and the J gene lost 5 bases, with 16 bases spanning the gap. Germline V gene data show CDR1 as SGHTA and CDR2 as FQGTGA. CDR3 length: 15 amino acids. Together with reference TRBV7-3 and TRBJ2-5, the CDR3 gives the full variable domain: GAGVSQTPSNKVTEKGKYVELRCDPISGHTALYWYRQSLGQGPEFLIYFQGTGAADDSGLPNDRFFAVRPEGSVSTLKIQRTERGDSAVYLCASSLAGNPGETQYFGPGTRLLVL.

On this clonotype: Compared with germline, one end of the junction differs, possibly owing to a read error. The chain employs TRBV9 and TRBJ1-2; D is possibly TRBD1 (5 bases). CDR3 size: 13 residues. CDR1 is SGDLS, CDR2 YYNGEE, per germline. The CDR3, as DNA: TGTGCCAACAGCGTCGTCGGGGGTTATGGCTACACCTTC. Its translation is CANSVVGGYGYTF. Together with reference TRBV9 and TRBJ1-2, the CDR3 gives the full variable domain: DSGVTQTPKHLITATGQRVTLRCSPRSGDLSVYWYQQSLDQGLQFLIQYYNGEERAKGNILERFSAQQFPDLHSELNLSSLELGDSALYFCANSVVGGYGYTFGSGTRLTVV.